The clone carrying this TCR beta chain was found a few times. The sample originates from a study of cytomegalovirus exposure and HLA in healthy donors. PCR amplification relied on 60 Vbeta primers (plus 13 Jbeta primers). The table came from immunoSEQ multiplex PCR; TCRdb's copy has only in-frame clones and leaves some out. The sample gives 120,000 or so clones, 76% of which show up once; 15% to 20% is in the top ten. V lost 0 bases and J lost 8; bases outside the gene matches: 5. The CDR3 spans 14 residues. CDR1 SGDLS and CDR2 YYNGEE come from the germline V gene. The sequencing input was PBMCs. This clonotype originated in a man aged 50 to 59 in good health and CMV-seropositive. This sequence joins TRBV9 and TRBJ1-3; 7 bases fit TRBD1. CDR3 region: CASSVGAGGDTIYF. In DNA form, the CDR3 reads TGTGCCAGCAGCGTAGGGGCAGGGGGAGACACCATATATTTT.